The following is a T cell receptor (beta chain) sequence with its context. The antigen remains undetermined. This specimen belongs to a study of T cells in Graves' hyperthyroidism and ophthalmopathy. Study information: Blood from the periphery was taken at initial diagnosis, before any treatment. General study points: Stable hyperthyroidism was separated from ophthalmopathy by a model based on 13 V-J features.

V lost 4 bases and J 5 bases, leaving 9 bases between the germline ends. The germline V gene encodes CDR1 SGHNT and CDR2 YENEEA. The CDR3 contains 13 residues. From RNA transcripts, TCR beta CDR3 regions were amplified. With the HTBI primer set, the TCR CDR3 went through a first round of RT-PCR. TCRdb recomputed calls from the multiplex PCR reads with MiXCR, one row per CDR3 protein. The data contain hundreds of thousands of distinct CDR3 sequences, about a fifth of them seen just once; the ten biggest clones take up 30% to 40%. The source material was blood. The chain carries TRBV11-3 and TRBJ2-1; D is undetermined. This receptor was taken from a man aged 25-45 years with Graves' ophthalmopathy. CDR3 nucleotide sequence: TGTGCCAGCAGCTCAGACTTCAACAATGAGCAGTTCTTC. As protein: CASSSDFNNEQFF.